These 27 T cell receptor beta chains were sequenced from one sample in a study of regulatory T cells in long-lasting Graves disease. Time point described: persistent/refractory GD, antithyroid drugs over 5 years with positive TRAb. Isolated PBMC RNA provided the starting material for the TCR library. Libraries of TCR beta came from iRepertoire HTBI primers plus Arm-PCR of CDR3 regions. From the multiplex PCR reads, TCRdb called clonotypes with MiXCR, one entry per CDR3 protein. The table lists around 500,000 distinct CDR3 sequences, less than 25% of them singletons. The sample here was peripheral blood mononuclear cells (PBMCs), taken when the disease was refractory, from a patient treated with antithyroid drugs. These receptors were taken from a female donor with Graves disease.

In this sample, this clonotype turned up many times. The chain has TRBV10-3 and TRBJ1-2; 10 bases are shared with TRBD1. The germline CDR1 and CDR2 sequences are ENHRY and SYGVKD. Trimming took 7 bases from V and 3 from J; bases not matched to a gene: 5. This CDR3 contains 14 residues. The CDR3 nucleotides read TGTGCCATCAATTCTGGACAGGGGGACTATGGCTACACCTTC. It encodes CAINSGQGDYGYTF.

This clonotype was seen more than once but under ten times. This chain joins TRBV6-1 and TRBJ1-1; no reliable D call. The V gene lost 4 bases and the J gene lost 0 bases, with 3 bases spanning the gap. Germline assignment: CDR1 MNHNS and CDR2 SASEGT. CDR3 length: 12 amino acids. As DNA, the CDR3 is TGTGCCAGCAGTGTGCTGAACACTGAAGCTTTCTTT. Its translation is CASSVLNTEAFF.

There are a few counts of this clonotype. A much larger clonotype is one base distant, so this may be a read error. The rearrangement links TRBV6-2 or TRBV6-3 to TRBJ1-1; D is undetermined. This CDR3 is 15 amino acids long. Trimming stripped 10 bases from V and 0 bases from J, with 18 bases between. Germline V gene lookup returns CDR1 MNHEY and CDR2 SVGEGT. CDR3 residues: CANSPVRLMNTEAFF. CDR3 in DNA: TGTGCCAACAGCCCCGTCCGCCTCATGAACACTGAAGCTTTCTTT.

The sample holds one count of this clonotype. A much larger clonotype is one base distant, so this may be a read error. This chain connects TRBV29-1 to TRBJ2-5; D perhaps matches TRBD2 (5 bases). Germline V gene data show CDR1 as SQVTM and CDR2 as ANQGSEA. The V gene lost 3 bases and the J gene lost 2 bases, with 25 bases spanning the gap. This CDR3 has 18 amino acids. The CDR3 here is CSVERVRQAVLEQETQYF. Written as DNA, the CDR3 is TGCAGCGTTGAGAGGGTCAGGCAGGCGGTATTGGAACAAGAGACCCAGTACTTC.

This clonotype has ten or more counts. The V and J genes are TRBV10-3 and TRBJ2-5, with TRBD1 as a possible D gene (6 bases). The germline V gene has CDR1 ENHRY and CDR2 SYGVKD. The CDR3 extends over 18 amino acids. Trimming took off 0 bases at V and 5 bases at J, with 22 bases between the two ends. This chain's CDR3 is CAISESGRVRPGQETQYF. CDR3 bases: TGTGCCATCAGTGAGTCTGGTAGGGTCAGGCCCGGACAGGAGACCCAGTACTTC.

The table lists this clonotype with many counts. The J gene is TRBJ2-2, the V gene TRBV12-5; the match to TRBD1 covers 10 bases. This CDR3 comprises 15 residues. After removal of 1 base from V and 4 bases from J, the junction contained 0 bases not matched to a gene. CDR1 and CDR2 (germline): LGHNT, FRNRAP. CDR3: CASGLGTGGTGELFF. DNA of the CDR3: TGTGCTAGTGGTTTGGGGACAGGGGGCACCGGGGAGCTGTTTTTT.

This clonotype was observed at least ten times. The chain combines TRBV28 with TRBJ1-1; D call uncertain. V was trimmed by 6 bases and J by 0 bases, leaving 11 bases between them. The CDR3 extends over 14 amino acids. Germline V gene sequence: CDR1 MDHEN, CDR2 SYDVKM. CDR3 amino acids: CASSPSDLNTEAFF. CDR3 sequence (DNA): TGTGCCAGCAGCCCATCGGACTTGAACACTGAAGCTTTCTTT.

The rearrangement uses TRBV29-1 and TRBJ2-5; TRBD1 matches 10 bases. The end of the DNA aligns better with TRBJ2-1, so the J call may be wrong. CDR1 SQVTM and CDR2 ANQGSEA come from the germline V gene. The CDR3 loop spans 13 amino acids. The CDR3 DNA reads TGCAGCGTTGCCAGGACAGGGGGGCATGAGCAGTTCTTC. Its protein is CSVARTGGHEQFF.

The chain links TRBV10-3 to TRBJ2-7; no firm D call. V shed 3 bases and J shed 6 bases, with 9 bases lying between them. CDR1 is ENHRY and CDR2 is SYGVKD in the germline V gene. CDR3 size: 12 residues. Here the CDR3 reads CAISESSPEQYF. The CDR3 DNA is TGTGCCATCAGTGAAAGTTCCCCCGAGCAGTACTTC.

This clonotype was detected ten times or more. The chain is built from TRBV28 and TRBJ2-7; D uncertain. This CDR3 comprises 15 residues. V lost 6 bases, J lost 2 bases, and 17 bases lay in between. The germline V gene has CDR1 MDHEN and CDR2 SYDVKM. The CDR3 protein is CASSLVGSLTYEQYF. CDR3 DNA: TGTGCCAGCAGCCTCGTGGGTTCGCTAACCTACGAGCAGTACTTC.

This clonotype was counted ten times or more. The J gene is TRBJ2-7, the V gene TRBV2, with TRBD1 as a possible D gene (6 bases). This CDR3 spans 14 amino acids. The V gene lost 6 bases and the J gene lost 6 bases, with 18 bases spanning the gap. From germline, CDR1 is SNHLY and CDR2 FYNNEI. The CDR3 sequence is CASSRTSGALEQYF. The CDR3 DNA is TGTGCCAGCAGCAGGACCTCAGGGGCTCTCGAGCAGTACTTC.

This clonotype was picked up many times. The rearrangement links TRBV2 to TRBJ1-4; TRBD1 aligns across 7 bases. Germline V gene data show CDR1 as SNHLY and CDR2 as FYNNEI. The ends lost 10 bases at V and 6 bases at J; junction bases unmatched: 5. CDR3 length: 12 residues. The CDR3 DNA is TGTGCCAACGGACAGGAGGATGAAAAACTGTTTTTT. Translating it yields CANGQEDEKLFF.

This clonotype occurred many times. The chain combines TRBV28 with TRBJ1-2; the D gene is possibly TRBD1 (5 bases). The CDR3 spans 14 residues. Germline values: CDR1 MDHEN, CDR2 SYDVKM. Trimming pared 3 bases from V and 7 bases from J, leaving 15 bases between. Here the CDR3 reads CASSFSQGRSGYTF. CDR3 DNA: TGTGCCAGCAGTTTCAGTCAGGGACGAAGTGGCTACACCTTC.

This clonotype has at least ten counts. The CDR3 sequence is CASSLPGMTGEQYF. CDR3 bases: TGTGCCAGCAGTCTGCCGGGGATGACGGGCGAGCAGTACTTC. This chain joins TRBV6-1 and TRBJ2-7; tentative D call: TRBD2 (5 bases). The germline V and J ends were trimmed by 5 bases and 6 bases, with 17 bases remaining between them. CDR1 is MNHNS, CDR2 SASEGT, per germline. This CDR3 has 14 residues.

Here the CDR3 DNA reads TGTGCCAGCAGTTACGACGGAATCACAGATACGCAGTATTTT. Amino acids: CASSYDGITDTQYF. The genes are TRBV6-2 or TRBV6-3 and TRBJ2-3; no clear D. V was shortened by 2 bases and J by 2 bases, with 8 bases between the two germline ends. The germline gives CDR1 MNHEY, CDR2 SVGEGT. The CDR3 runs 14 residues.

In its sample, this clonotype was seen once. The V and J genes are TRBV20-1 and TRBJ1-1; D remains ambiguous. Germline assignment: CDR1 DFQATT and CDR2 SNEGSKA (reference sequence). V dropped 0 bases and J dropped 0 bases, with 11 bases sitting between them. The CDR3 loop spans 15 amino acids. The CDR3 DNA reads TGCAGTGCTAGAGATCAAAGGCAGCTGAACACTGAAGCTTTCTTT. This encodes CSARDQRQLNTEAFF.

This clonotype occurred many times. This chain connects TRBV28 to TRBJ2-2, with 7 positions matching TRBD2. Trimming cost V 6 bases and J 3 bases; bases outside gene matches: 7. This CDR3 is built from 15 residues. Germline V gene lookup returns CDR1 MDHEN and CDR2 SYDVKM. The CDR3 spells CASSHLAVYTGELFF. In DNA form, the CDR3 reads TGTGCCAGCAGCCACCTAGCGGTTTACACCGGGGAGCTGTTTTTT.

This clonotype has ten or more counts. The rearrangement joins TRBV28 to TRBJ1-1, with 7 bases that match TRBD1. The length of the CDR3 is 16 residues. Trimming cost V 3 bases and J 1 base; bases outside gene matches: 8. Germline loops: CDR1 MDHEN, CDR2 SYDVKM. CDR3 region: CASSLIPGTANTEAFF. The CDR3 nucleotides are TGTGCCAGCAGTTTGATCCCCGGGACAGCGAACACTGAAGCTTTCTTT.

This chain joins TRBV12-3 or TRBV12-4 and TRBJ2-5; 8 bases match TRBD2. V was clipped by 5 bases and J by 5 bases; unmatched bases: 10. This CDR3 is built from 15 residues. CDR3 residues: CASSVKAGVWETQYF. CDR3 bases: TGTGCCAGCAGTGTAAAAGCGGGAGTATGGGAGACCCAGTACTTC.

This clonotype was found many times. The V gene is TRBV7-2, the J gene TRBJ2-1; D may be TRBD1 (6 bases). CDR1 is SGHTA and CDR2 is FQGNSA in the germline V gene. Trimming left V 5 bases short and J 4 bases short, with 9 bases between. CDR3 length: 13 amino acids. CDR3 loop: CASSPTGYNEQFF. CDR3 DNA sequence: TGTGCCAGCAGCCCGACAGGTTACAATGAGCAGTTCTTC.

This clonotype turned up a few times. The chain joins TRBV19 to TRBJ1-1; D is uncertain. The CDR3 is made up of 13 amino acids. The V gene's germline CDR1 is LNHDA and CDR2 SQIVND (reference sequence). The germline V and J ends were trimmed by 3 bases and 1 base, with 6 bases remaining between them. As DNA, the CDR3 is TGTGCCAGTAGTATCGCGGAGAACACTGAAGCTTTCTTT. Translation gives CASSIAENTEAFF.

The chain links TRBV19 to TRBJ2-1, with TRBD2 matching 13 bases. CDR3 length: 18 residues. Germline CDR1 is LNHDA and CDR2 is SQIVND (reference sequence). V shed 5 bases, J shed 2 bases, and the junction held 9 bases outside the gene matches. CDR3 residues: CASSPVPGLAGPYNEQFF. In nucleotides, the CDR3 is TGTGCCAGTAGTCCGGTCCCGGGACTAGCGGGACCCTACAATGAGCAGTTCTTC. Combining the CDR3 with reference TRBV19 and TRBJ2-1 gives the whole variable domain DGGITQSPKYLFRKEGQNVTLSCEQNLNHDAMYWYRQDPGQGLRLIYYSQIVNDFQKGDIAEGYSVSREKKESFPLTVTSAQKNPTAFYLCASSPVPGLAGPYNEQFFGPGTRLTVL.

This clonotype was observed a few times. CDR3: CASSKLAGAYEQYF. In nucleotides, the CDR3 is TGTGCCAGCAGTAAACTAGCGGGAGCTTACGAGCAGTACTTC. V gene TRBV2 combines with J gene TRBJ2-7; 11 bases match TRBD2. Germline CDR1 reads SNHLY; CDR2 reads FYNNEI. The CDR3 is made up of 14 amino acids. V lost 5 bases to trimming and J lost 4 bases; unmatched junction nucleotides: 4.

This rearrangement joins TRBV7-2 to TRBJ2-7, with 13 bases that match TRBD2. CDR3 length equals 19 residues. The germline CDR1 and CDR2 sequences are SGHTA and FQGNSA. The V segment lost 1 base and the J segment 1 base; nucleotides outside the gene matches: 10. As DNA, the CDR3 is TGTGCCAGCAGCTTAGGGTTCGGACTAGCGGGAGAAGTATCCTACGAGCAGTACTTC. This encodes CASSLGFGLAGEVSYEQYF. Full variable domain (rest looked up from reference TRBV7-2 and TRBJ2-7): GAGVSQSPSNKVTEKGKDVELRCDPISGHTALYWYRQSLGQGLEFLIYFQGNSAPDKSGLPSDRFSAERTGGSVSTLTIQRTQQEDSAVYLCASSLGFGLAGEVSYEQYFGPGTRLTVT.

Concerning this clonotype itself: A much larger clonotype is one base distant, so this may be a read error. The chain recombines TRBV5-5 with TRBJ1-4; tentatively, D is TRBD1 (5 bases). Germline V gene sequence: CDR1 SGHKS, CDR2 YYEKEE (reference sequence). The CDR3 is 15 amino acids. The CDR3 DNA reads TGTGCCAGCAGCCGGGGACCCGCAACTAATGAAAAACCGTTTTTT. This gives the protein CASSRGPATNEKPFF. Looking up the rest from reference TRBV5-5 and TRBJ1-4 gives the full variable domain: DAGVTQSPTHLIKTRGQQVTLRCSPISGHKSVSWYQQVLGQGPQFIFQYYEKEERGRGNFPDRFSARQFPNYSSELNVNALLLGDSALYLCASSRGPATNEKPFFGSGTQLSVL.

This clonotype was seen more than once but under ten times. This chain connects TRBV20-1 to TRBJ2-4, with D possibly matching TRBD2 (5 bases). This CDR3 comprises 14 residues. In germline, CDR1 is DFQATT, CDR2 SNEGSKA (reference sequence). The CDR3 nucleotides read TGCAGAGCGGAAGATAGACTAGCCAAAAACATTCAGTACTTC. Encoded protein: CRAEDRLAKNIQYF.

A note on this clonotype: This may be a read error: a much more frequent sequence differs by one nucleotide. J is TRBJ2-5 and V is TRBV24-1; TRBD1 might be the D (5 bases). The CDR3 has 13 residues. Germline V gene sequence: CDR1 KGHDR, CDR2 SFDVKD. Deletions cut 4 bases from V and 2 bases from J, with 7 bases between. CDR3 in DNA: TGTGCCACCAGTGACAGGGAACAAGAGACCCAGTACTTC. Its protein is CATSDREQETQYF.